This TCR beta chain was obtained from a study of beta chain features in type 1 diabetes. Study results and limitations: VDJ junctions sequenced from type 1 diabetes patients showed fewer insertions and more deletions. Type 1 diabetes patients had TCRB CDR3s that were shorter (moderately but significantly so) in all four CD4+ subsets.

This clone was seen more than once but under ten times. The antigen remains undetermined. Isolated RNA was reverse transcribed in full, so expressed TCRB transcripts were sequenced. Clones were sequenced by immunoSEQ multiplex PCR, and TCRdb holds only the in-frame ones, with some missing. The data contain 350,000 to 400,000 clones, approximately 15% of them singletons. The CDR3 covers 16 residues. The germline CDR1 and CDR2 sequences are SGDLS and YYNGEE. V shed 3 bases and J 6 bases; nucleotides not matched to a gene: 10. The rearrangement joins TRBV9 to TRBJ2-3, with TRBD2 identical over 10 bases. The receptor was derived from a woman aged 18-35 years in good health. The sample was naive CD4+ T cells from blood. CDR3 region: CASSGGRLAGVDTQYF. CDR3 nucleotide sequence: TGTGCCAGCAGCGGAGGTCGGCTAGCGGGAGTTGATACGCAGTATTTT.